This T cell receptor beta chain stems from a study of graft-versus-host responses after intestinal transplantation. General observations from the study: Allograft graft-versus-host to host-versus-graft clonal ratios ran high in patients with graft-donor T cell macrochimerism. Declining HvG levels early post-transplant were linked to peak circulating GvH clone levels. GvH clones were identified in recipient marrow, with some first appearing in ileum or blood.

The table came from immunoSEQ multiplex PCR; TCRdb's copy has only in-frame clones and leaves some out. Of under 150,000 clones in the sample, over 75% were seen once. This clone has more than one count but fewer than ten. Its antigen remains unknown. The source of this sequence is a human donor who received an intestinal transplant. The material sequenced was unstimulated CD4+ T cells sorted from spleen or lymph node cells, taken before intestinal transplant.

The CDR3 nucleotides read TGTGCCAGCAGTTTACCCAGGACAGGGTGGAATAATTCACCCCTCCACTTT. Translated, it gives CASSLPRTGWNNSPLHF. The chain recombines TRBV27 with TRBJ1-6, with 8 bases aligning to TRBD1. Germline CDR1 is MNHEY and CDR2 is SMNVEV (reference sequence). Trimming at V came to 2 bases and at J to 5 bases, leaving 8 bases not matched to a gene. The CDR3 loop spans 17 amino acids.